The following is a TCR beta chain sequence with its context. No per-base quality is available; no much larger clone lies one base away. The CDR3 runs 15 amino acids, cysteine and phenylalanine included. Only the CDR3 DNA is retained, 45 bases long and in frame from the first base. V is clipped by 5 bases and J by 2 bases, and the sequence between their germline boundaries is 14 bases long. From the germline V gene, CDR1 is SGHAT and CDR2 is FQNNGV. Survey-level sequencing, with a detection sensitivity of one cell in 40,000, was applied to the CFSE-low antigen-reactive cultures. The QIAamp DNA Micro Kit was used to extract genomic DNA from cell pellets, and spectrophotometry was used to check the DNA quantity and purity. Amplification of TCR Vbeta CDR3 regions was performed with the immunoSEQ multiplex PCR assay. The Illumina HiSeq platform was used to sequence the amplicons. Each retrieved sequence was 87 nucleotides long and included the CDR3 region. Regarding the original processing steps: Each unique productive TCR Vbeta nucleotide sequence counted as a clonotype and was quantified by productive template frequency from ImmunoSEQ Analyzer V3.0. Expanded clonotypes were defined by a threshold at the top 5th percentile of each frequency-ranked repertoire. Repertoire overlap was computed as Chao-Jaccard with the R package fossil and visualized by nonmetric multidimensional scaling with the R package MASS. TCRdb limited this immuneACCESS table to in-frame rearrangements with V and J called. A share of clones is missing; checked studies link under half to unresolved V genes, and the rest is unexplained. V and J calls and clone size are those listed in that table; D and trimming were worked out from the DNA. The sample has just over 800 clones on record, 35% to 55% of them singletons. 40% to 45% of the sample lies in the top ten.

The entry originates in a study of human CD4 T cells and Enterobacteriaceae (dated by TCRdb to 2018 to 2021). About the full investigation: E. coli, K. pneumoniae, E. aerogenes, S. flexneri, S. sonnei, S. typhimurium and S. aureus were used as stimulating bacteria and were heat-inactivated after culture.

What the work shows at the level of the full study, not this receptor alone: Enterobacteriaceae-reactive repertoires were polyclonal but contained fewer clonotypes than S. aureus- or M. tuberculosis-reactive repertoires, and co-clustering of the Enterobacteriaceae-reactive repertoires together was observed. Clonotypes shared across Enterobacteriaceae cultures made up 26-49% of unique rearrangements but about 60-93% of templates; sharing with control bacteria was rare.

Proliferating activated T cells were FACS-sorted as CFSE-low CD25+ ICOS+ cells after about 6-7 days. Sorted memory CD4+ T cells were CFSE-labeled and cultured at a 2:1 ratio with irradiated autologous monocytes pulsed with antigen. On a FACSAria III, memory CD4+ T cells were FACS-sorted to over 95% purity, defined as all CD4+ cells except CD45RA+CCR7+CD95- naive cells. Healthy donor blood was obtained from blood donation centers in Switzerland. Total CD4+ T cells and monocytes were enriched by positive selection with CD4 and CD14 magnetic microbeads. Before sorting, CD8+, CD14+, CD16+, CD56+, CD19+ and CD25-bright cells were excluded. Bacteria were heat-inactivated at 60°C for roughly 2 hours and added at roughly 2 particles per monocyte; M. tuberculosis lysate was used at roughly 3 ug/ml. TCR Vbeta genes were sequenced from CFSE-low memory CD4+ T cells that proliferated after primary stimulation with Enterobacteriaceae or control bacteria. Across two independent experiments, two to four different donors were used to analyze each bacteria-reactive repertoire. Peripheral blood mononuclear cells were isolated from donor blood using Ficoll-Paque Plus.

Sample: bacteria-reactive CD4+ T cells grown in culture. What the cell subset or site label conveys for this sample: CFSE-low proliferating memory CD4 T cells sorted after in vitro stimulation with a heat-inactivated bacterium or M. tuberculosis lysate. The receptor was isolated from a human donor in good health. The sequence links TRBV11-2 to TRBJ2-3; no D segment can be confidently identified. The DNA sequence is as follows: TGTGCCAGCAGCCCCACGCAGACTCACACAGATACGCAGTATTTT. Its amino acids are CASSPTQTHTDTQYF.